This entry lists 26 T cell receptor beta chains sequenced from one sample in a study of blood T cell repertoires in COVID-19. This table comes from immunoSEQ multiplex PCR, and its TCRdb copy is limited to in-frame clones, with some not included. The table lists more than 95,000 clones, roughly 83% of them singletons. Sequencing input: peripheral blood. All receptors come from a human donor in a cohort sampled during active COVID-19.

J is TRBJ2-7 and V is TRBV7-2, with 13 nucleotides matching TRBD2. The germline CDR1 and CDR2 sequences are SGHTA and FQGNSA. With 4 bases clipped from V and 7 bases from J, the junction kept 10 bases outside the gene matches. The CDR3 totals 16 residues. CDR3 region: CASSYGTSGALGEQYF. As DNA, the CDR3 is TGTGCCAGCAGCTACGGGACTAGCGGGGCCCTTGGGGAGCAGTACTTC.

DNA for the CDR3: TGTGCCAGCTCGGCGGAGAACCAAGAGACCCAGTACTTC. Translation: CASSAENQETQYF. The V gene is TRBV18, the J gene TRBJ2-5; no reliable D call. V was shortened by 6 bases and J by 0 bases, with 8 bases between the two germline ends. Germline lookup yields CDR1 KGHSH and CDR2 LQKENI. The CDR3 extends over 13 amino acids.

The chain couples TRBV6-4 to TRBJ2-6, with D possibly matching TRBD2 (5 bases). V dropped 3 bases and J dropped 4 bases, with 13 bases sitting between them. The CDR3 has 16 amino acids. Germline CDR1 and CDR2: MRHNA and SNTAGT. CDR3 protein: CASSEAVASGANVLTF. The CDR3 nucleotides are TGTGCCAGCAGTGAAGCGGTCGCCTCAGGGGCCAACGTCCTGACTTTC.

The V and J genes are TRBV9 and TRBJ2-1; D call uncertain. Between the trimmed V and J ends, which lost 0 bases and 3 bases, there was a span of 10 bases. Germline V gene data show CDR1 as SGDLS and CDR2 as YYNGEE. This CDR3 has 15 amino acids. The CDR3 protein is CASSVARSNYNEQFF. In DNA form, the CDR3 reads TGTGCCAGCAGCGTAGCTAGGAGTAACTACAATGAGCAGTTCTTC.

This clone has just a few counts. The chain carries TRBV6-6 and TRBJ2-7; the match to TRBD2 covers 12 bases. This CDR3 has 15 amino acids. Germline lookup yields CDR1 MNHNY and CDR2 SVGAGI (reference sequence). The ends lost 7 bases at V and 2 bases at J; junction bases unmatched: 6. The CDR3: CASTPTSGSTYEQYF. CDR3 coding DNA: TGTGCCAGCACTCCGACTAGCGGGAGTACCTACGAGCAGTACTTC.

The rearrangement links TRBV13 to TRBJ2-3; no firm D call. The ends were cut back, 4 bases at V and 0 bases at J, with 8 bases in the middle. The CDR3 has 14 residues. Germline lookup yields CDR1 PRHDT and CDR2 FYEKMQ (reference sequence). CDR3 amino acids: CASSSVSSTDTQYF. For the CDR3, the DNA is TGTGCCAGCAGCTCCGTGAGTAGCACAGATACGCAGTATTTT.

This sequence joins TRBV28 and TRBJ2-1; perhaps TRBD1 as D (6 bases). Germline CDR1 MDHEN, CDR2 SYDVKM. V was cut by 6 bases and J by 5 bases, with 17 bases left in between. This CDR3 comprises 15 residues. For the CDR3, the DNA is TGTGCCAGCAGCCATCCCGGGACAAAGAACAATGAGCAGTTCTTC. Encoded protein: CASSHPGTKNNEQFF.

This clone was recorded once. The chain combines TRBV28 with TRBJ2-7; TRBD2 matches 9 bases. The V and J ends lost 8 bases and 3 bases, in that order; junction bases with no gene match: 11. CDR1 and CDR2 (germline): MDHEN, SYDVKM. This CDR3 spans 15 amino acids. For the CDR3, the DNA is TGTGCCAGCCGAACGGCGTCTAGCGGGAACTACGAGCAGTACTTC. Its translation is CASRTASSGNYEQYF.

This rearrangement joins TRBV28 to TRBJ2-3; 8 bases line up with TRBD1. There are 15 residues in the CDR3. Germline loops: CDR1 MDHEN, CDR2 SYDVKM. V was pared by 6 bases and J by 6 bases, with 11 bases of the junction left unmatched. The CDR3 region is CASSSAGGGLDTQYF. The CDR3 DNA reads TGTGCCAGCAGCTCAGCAGGGGGCGGTCTTGATACGCAGTATTTT.

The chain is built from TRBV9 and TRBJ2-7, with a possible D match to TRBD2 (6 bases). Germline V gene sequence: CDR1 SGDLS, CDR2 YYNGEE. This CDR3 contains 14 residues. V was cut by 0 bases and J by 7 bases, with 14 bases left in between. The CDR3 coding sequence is TGTGCCAGCAGCGTAGCATTATTGGGAGGAGAGCAGTACTTC. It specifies CASSVALLGGEQYF.

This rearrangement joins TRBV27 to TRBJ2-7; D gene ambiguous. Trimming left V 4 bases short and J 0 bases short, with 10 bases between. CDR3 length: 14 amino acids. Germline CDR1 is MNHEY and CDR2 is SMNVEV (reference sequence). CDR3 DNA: TGTGCCAGCAGTTCCCCCGGTAGCTCCTACGAGCAGTACTTC. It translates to CASSSPGSSYEQYF.

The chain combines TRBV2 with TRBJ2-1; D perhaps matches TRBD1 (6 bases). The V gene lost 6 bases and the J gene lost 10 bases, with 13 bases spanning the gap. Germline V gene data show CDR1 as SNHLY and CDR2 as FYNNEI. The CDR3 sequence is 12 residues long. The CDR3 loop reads CASSREDSEQFF. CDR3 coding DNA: TGTGCCAGCAGCCGAGAGGACAGCGAGCAGTTCTTC.

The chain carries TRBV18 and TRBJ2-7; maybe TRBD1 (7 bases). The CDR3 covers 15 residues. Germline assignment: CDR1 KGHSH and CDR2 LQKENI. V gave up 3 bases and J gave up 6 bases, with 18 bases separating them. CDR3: CASSPSTGTGGEQYF. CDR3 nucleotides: TGTGCCAGCTCACCGTCGACAGGGACTGGGGGCGAGCAGTACTTC.

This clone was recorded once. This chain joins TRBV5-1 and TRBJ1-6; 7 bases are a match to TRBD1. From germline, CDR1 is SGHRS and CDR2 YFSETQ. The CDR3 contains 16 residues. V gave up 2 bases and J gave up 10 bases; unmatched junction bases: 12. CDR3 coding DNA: TGCGCCAGCAGCTTTGGGACAGCCGAGGATAGATCACCCCTCCACTTT. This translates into CASSFGTAEDRSPLHF.

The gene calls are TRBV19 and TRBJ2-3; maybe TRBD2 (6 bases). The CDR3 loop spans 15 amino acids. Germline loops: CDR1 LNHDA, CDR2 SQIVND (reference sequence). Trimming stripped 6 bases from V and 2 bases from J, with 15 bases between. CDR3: CASRSQGLLTDTQYF. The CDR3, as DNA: TGTGCCAGTAGGTCCCAGGGACTTCTCACAGATACGCAGTATTTT.

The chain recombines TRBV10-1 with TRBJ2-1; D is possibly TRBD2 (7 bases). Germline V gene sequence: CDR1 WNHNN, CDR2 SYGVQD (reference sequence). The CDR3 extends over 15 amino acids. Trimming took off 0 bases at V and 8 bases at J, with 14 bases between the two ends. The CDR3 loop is CASSESGGPGDEQFF. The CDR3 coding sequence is TGCGCCAGCAGTGAGTCGGGAGGGCCAGGGGATGAGCAGTTCTTC.

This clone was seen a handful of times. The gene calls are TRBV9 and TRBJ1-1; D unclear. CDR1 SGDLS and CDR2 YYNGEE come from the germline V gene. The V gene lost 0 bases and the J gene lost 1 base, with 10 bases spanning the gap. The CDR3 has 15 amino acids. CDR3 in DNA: TGTGCCAGCAGCGTAGATCGACACACGAACACTGAAGCTTTCTTT. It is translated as CASSVDRHTNTEAFF.

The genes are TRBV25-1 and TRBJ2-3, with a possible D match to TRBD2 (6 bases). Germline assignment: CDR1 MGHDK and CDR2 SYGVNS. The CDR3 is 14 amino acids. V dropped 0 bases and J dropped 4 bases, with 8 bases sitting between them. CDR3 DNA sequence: TGTGCCAGCAGTGAATATGGAGGGGCAGATACGCAGTATTTT. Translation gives CASSEYGGADTQYF. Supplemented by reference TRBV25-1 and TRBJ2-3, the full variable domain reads EADIYQTPRYLVIGTGKKITLECSQTMGHDKMYWYQQDPGMELHLIHYSYGVNSTEKGDLSSESTVSRIRTEHFPLTLESARPSHTSQYLCASSEYGGADTQYFGPGTRLTVL.

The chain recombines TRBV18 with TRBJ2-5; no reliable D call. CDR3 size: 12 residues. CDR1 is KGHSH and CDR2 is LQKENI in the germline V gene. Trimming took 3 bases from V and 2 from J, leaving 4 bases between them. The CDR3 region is CASSPRQETQYF. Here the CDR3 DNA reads TGTGCCAGCTCACCCAGACAAGAGACCCAGTACTTC.

The CDR3 here is CASSRTSNEQFF. The DNA for the CDR3 is TGTGCCAGCAGTCGGACTAGTAATGAGCAGTTCTTC. The J gene is TRBJ2-1, the V gene TRBV3-1 (or the pseudogene TRBV3-2); 7 bases agree with TRBD2. The CDR3 length is 12 residues. V dropped 6 bases and J dropped 7; count of bases not matched to a gene: 3. The germline gives CDR1 LGHDT, CDR2 YNNKEL (reference sequence).

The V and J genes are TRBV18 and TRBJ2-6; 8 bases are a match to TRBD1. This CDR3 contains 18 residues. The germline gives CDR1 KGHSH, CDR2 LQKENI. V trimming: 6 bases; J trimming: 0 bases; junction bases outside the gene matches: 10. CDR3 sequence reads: CASSPTGTGTSGANVLTF. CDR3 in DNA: TGTGCCAGCTCCCCAACCGGGACAGGAACCTCTGGGGCCAACGTCCTGACTTTC.

The CDR3 nucleotides are TGTGCCAGTAGTACCCCGGGACAGAACACTGAAGCTTTCTTT. It yields the protein CASSTPGQNTEAFF. V usage is TRBV19 and J usage is TRBJ1-1; possibly TRBD1 for D (6 bases). This CDR3 region has 14 residues. Germline V gene data show CDR1 as LNHDA and CDR2 as SQIVND (reference sequence). Trimming stripped 4 bases from V and 1 base from J, with 10 bases between.

CDR3 region: CASSVTRVNTGELFF. CDR3 DNA sequence: TGTGCCAGCAGCGTAACCAGGGTCAACACCGGGGAGCTGTTTTTT. The chain has TRBV9 and TRBJ2-2, with a possible D match to TRBD1 (5 bases). This CDR3 is built from 15 residues. Between the trimmed V and J ends, which lost 1 base and 2 bases, there was a span of 9 bases. CDR1 and CDR2 from the germline V gene are SGDLS and YYNGEE.

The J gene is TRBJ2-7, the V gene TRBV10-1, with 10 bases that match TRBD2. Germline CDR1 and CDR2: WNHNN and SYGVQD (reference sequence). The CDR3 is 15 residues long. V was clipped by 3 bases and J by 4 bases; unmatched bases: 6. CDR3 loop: CASSDASGSLYEQYF. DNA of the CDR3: TGCGCCAGCAGTGACGCTAGCGGGAGTTTGTACGAGCAGTACTTC.

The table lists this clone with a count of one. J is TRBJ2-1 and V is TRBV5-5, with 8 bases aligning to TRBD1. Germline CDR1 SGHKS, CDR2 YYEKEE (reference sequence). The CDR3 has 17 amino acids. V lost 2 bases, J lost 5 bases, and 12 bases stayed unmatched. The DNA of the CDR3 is TGTGCCAGCAGCTTCCAGGACAGGGCAGAATCGCACAATGAGCAGTTCTTC. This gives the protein CASSFQDRAESHNEQFF. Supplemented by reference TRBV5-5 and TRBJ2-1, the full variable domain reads DAGVTQSPTHLIKTRGQQVTLRCSPISGHKSVSWYQQVLGQGPQFIFQYYEKEERGRGNFPDRFSARQFPNYSSELNVNALLLGDSALYLCASSFQDRAESHNEQFFGPGTRLTVL.

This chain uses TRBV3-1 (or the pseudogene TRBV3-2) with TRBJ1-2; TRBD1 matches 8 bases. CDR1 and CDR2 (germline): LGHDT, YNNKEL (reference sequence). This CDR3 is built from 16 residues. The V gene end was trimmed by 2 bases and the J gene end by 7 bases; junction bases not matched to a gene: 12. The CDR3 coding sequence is TGTGCCAGCAGCCAACTCACGACAGGGGCAAGGGGTGGCTACACCTTC. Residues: CASSQLTTGARGGYTF.